The rows below give T cell receptor beta chains drawn from one sample of a study of Ad26.COV2.S vaccination and SARS-CoV-2 variants. Method: immunoSEQ multiplex PCR; TCRdb's copy keeps in-frame clones and lacks some. The data hold 300,000 to 350,000 clones, with around 88% observed a single time. The input for sequencing was peripheral blood, taken in a trial of Ad26.COV2.S vaccine versus placebo. The receptors shown here come from a person aged 18-60 years who received the Ad26.COV2.S COVID-19 vaccine or a placebo. Each CDR3 is given with its conserved first and last residue.

v_gene	j_gene	CDR3aa
TRBV24-1	TRBJ2-2	CATSDPSPGTSGRIGELFF
TRBV19	TRBJ2-7	CASSLGTDSSYEQYF
TRBV25-1	TRBJ1-3	CASSSLGGNTIYF
TRBV6-2/TRBV6-3	TRBJ2-7	CASSYGQGTAEQYF
TRBV2	TRBJ1-1	CASRRDRGDNTEAFF
TRBV7-2	TRBJ1-5	CASSSRGNQPQHF
TRBV24-1	TRBJ2-5	CATSDPDSQETQYF
TRBV6-5	TRBJ1-1	CASRRGNTEAFF
TRBV2	TRBJ1-5	CASSESVGQHQPQHF
TRBV5-1	TRBJ2-7	CASSPDIPYEQYF